This T cell receptor beta chain was obtained from a study of OX40 agonist ivuxolimab in advanced cancers. With respect to this clone: The target antigen is unknown.

Measured with immunoSEQ multiplex PCR; TCRdb has only the in-frame clones, and not every one. Among about 120,000 clones, around 91% were seen once, and the ten largest hold approximately 0.55%. It was autoimmune disease history or systemic immunosuppression that excluded patients. Baseline was the first blood sampling point, followed by cycle 4 day 1 and cycle 7 day 1. Study-level points and caveats: Low levels of normalized T-cell clonal expansion also appeared in some nonresponders. Both CD4+ and CD8+ T cell populations in blood had undergone clonal expansion by week 6 at 0.1 to 3.0 mg/kg.

The sequencing used CD4+ or CD8+ T cells sorted from blood, collected in a trial of the OX40 agonist ivuxolimab. This receptor was identified in an adult with an advanced solid tumor such as melanoma, head and neck, liver or kidney cancer.

The CDR3 is CASSTGQNEKLFF. Here the CDR3 DNA reads TGTGCCAGCTCAACAGGACAGAATGAAAAACTGTTTTTT. This chain links TRBV18 with TRBJ1-4; TRBD1 is a possible D gene (6 bases). The CDR3 is made up of 13 amino acids. V lost 5 bases and J 5 bases, leaving 9 bases between the germline ends. In germline, CDR1 is KGHSH, CDR2 LQKENI.